This is a list of T cell receptor beta chains from one sample in a study of blood T cells in healthy people across ages. TCRdb reprocessed the 5' RACE reads via MiXCR and lists one record per CDR3 protein. Here the sample spans more than 800,000 distinct CDR3 sequences, 25% to 30% being singletons. The source material was blood. These receptor sequences come from an elderly woman in good health. Each CDR3 is given without its conserved first and last residue. Size is stated for part of the rows, as once, few or many counts, or as a class when the clone is expanded.

clone size	V gene	J gene	CDR3 protein
NA	TRBV7-8	TRBJ2-2	ASSFASGGNTGELF
NA	TRBV7-2	TRBJ2-1	ASSSEVVQF
many	TRBV6-5	TRBJ1-2	ASTDRDSSYGYT
many	TRBV27	TRBJ2-3	ASSTQPGTEPTDTQY
many	TRBV5-4	TRBJ2-3	ASRRTGTDTQY
many	TRBV10-3	TRBJ2-3	AIASGGGTDTQY
NA	TRBV18	NA	ASPQGIYNEQY
NA	TRBV7-2	TRBJ1-1	ASSPTQGALTEAF
many	TRBV12-3/TRBV12-4	TRBJ2-1	ASRKTENEQF
NA	TRBV11-2	TRBJ2-7	ASSLLLGGHNGQY
few	TRBV4-3	TRBJ1-5	ASSQDPPPGQGRIGPNQPQH
few	TRBV30	TRBJ2-5	AWVQGASETQY
few	TRBV5-1	TRBJ1-1	ASSLVWGADTEAF
many	TRBV6-2/TRBV6-3	TRBJ1-5	ASMGHINQPQH
many	TRBV7-9	TRBJ1-4	ASSTRQKDEKLF
many	TRBV3-1	TRBJ2-1	ASSQVRSTGEQF